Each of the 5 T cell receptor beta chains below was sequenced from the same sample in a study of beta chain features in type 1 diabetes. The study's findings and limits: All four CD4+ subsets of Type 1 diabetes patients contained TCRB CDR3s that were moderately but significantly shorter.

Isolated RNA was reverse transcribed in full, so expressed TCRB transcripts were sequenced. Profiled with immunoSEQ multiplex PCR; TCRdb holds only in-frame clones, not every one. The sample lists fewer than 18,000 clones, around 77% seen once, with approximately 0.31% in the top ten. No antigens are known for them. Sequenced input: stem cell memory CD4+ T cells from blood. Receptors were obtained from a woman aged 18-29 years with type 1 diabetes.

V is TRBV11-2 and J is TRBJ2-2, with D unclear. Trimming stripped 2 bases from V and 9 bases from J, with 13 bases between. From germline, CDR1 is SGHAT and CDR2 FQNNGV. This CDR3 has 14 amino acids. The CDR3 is CASSLFPTHRELFF. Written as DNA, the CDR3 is TGTGCCAGCAGCTTATTCCCGACACACCGGGAGCTGTTTTTT.

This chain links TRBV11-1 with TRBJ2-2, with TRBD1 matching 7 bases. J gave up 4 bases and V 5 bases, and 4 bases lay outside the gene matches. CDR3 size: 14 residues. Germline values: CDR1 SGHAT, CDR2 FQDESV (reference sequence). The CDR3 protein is CASSDRVGTGELFF. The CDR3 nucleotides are TGTGCCAGCAGCGACAGGGTAGGCACCGGGGAGCTGTTTTTT.

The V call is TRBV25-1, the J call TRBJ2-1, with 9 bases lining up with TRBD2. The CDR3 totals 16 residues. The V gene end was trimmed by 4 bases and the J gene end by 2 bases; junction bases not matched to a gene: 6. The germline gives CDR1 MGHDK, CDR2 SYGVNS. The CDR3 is CASSVSGRGAYNEQFF. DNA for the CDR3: TGTGCCAGCAGTGTTAGCGGGAGAGGGGCCTACAATGAGCAGTTCTTC.

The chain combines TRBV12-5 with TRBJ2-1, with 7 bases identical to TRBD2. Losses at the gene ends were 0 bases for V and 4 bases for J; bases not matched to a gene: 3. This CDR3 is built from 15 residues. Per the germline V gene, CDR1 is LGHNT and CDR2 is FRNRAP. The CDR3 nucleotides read TGTGCTAGTGGTTTGGTACTCGGGAGGTACAATGAGCAGTTCTTC. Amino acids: CASGLVLGRYNEQFF.

CDR3 nucleotides: TGTGCCAGCCTACGTAGCGGAGGCACAGATACGCAGTATTTT. It yields the protein CASLRSGGTDTQYF. V is TRBV28 and J is TRBJ2-3; the D gene is possibly TRBD2 (6 bases). There are 14 residues in the CDR3. V was cut by 8 bases and J by 1 base, with 13 bases left in between. The germline CDR1 and CDR2 sequences are MDHEN and SYDVKM.